This T cell receptor (beta chain) was captured by sequencing in a study of shared clonotypes between healthy human individuals. This CDR3 has 13 amino acids. Germline assignment: CDR1 MNHEY and CDR2 SVGAGI. Between the trimmed V and J ends, which lost 6 bases and 5 bases, there was a span of 11 bases. Some clones are missing from TCRdb's copy, which holds only in-frame ones; the method was immunoSEQ multiplex PCR. The table includes millions of clones, around 95% detected once. The sequenced sample was naive CD4+ T cells sorted from blood. Subset specified: CD45RA+ positively selected. The J gene is TRBJ1-5, the V gene TRBV6-5; D uncertain. This TCR was sampled from a man younger than 30 in good health. CDR3 amino acids: CASRYSFDQPQHF. The CDR3 region has the DNA TGTGCCAGCAGGTACAGTTTTGATCAGCCCCAGCATTTT.